These 23 T cell receptor beta chains were all obtained from the same sample, sequenced in a study of cytomegalovirus exposure and HLA in healthy donors. PCR used 60 Vbeta primers and 13 Jbeta primers. The table came from immunoSEQ multiplex PCR; TCRdb's copy has only in-frame clones and leaves some out. The table has fewer than 250,000 clones, 79% seen once. Sequences were obtained from PBMCs. Receptors were obtained from a woman aged 50 to 60 in good health and CMV-seronegative.

This chain joins TRBV5-5 and TRBJ1-2; D call uncertain. CDR3 length equals 15 residues. The germline V gene has CDR1 SGHKS and CDR2 YYEKEE (reference sequence). Between the trimmed V and J ends, which lost 0 bases and 4 bases, there was a span of 13 bases. CDR3 sequence reads: CASSLVRLPGYGYTF. The CDR3 DNA is TGTGCCAGCAGCTTGGTCAGGCTACCTGGCTATGGCTACACCTTC.

This chain connects TRBV5-1 to TRBJ2-1, with TRBD2 identical over 7 bases. The CDR3 has 15 amino acids. The V segment lost 4 bases and the J segment 0 bases; nucleotides outside the gene matches: 4. Germline V gives CDR1 SGHRS, CDR2 YFSETQ. For the CDR3, the DNA is TGCGCCAGCAGCCCGAGCGGGAACTCCTACAATGAGCAGTTCTTC. Its protein is CASSPSGNSYNEQFF.

The V gene is TRBV4-3, the J gene TRBJ2-7, with a possible D match to TRBD1 (5 bases). The CDR3 covers 16 residues. Trimming pared 0 bases from V and 4 bases from J, leaving 16 bases between. Looked up from germline, CDR1 is LGHNA and CDR2 is YSLEER. Here the CDR3 reads CASSQDWTPTSYEQYF. CDR3 DNA: TGCGCCAGCAGCCAAGACTGGACACCTACATCGTACGAGCAGTACTTC.

The genes are TRBV7-9 and TRBJ2-1; D gene ambiguous. The germline V and J ends were trimmed by 3 bases and 8 bases, with 14 bases remaining between them. The CDR3 is made up of 14 amino acids. Germline assignment: CDR1 SEHNR and CDR2 FQNEAQ (reference sequence). CDR3 coding DNA: TGTGCCAGCAGCTTCGGGTCTCGCACCTATGAGCAGTTCTTC. This translates into CASSFGSRTYEQFF.

This clone was detected only a few times. The rearrangement links TRBV7-9 to TRBJ2-6; D unresolved. V was clipped by 5 bases and J by 3 bases, with 5 bases between them. This CDR3 has 13 residues. The germline V gene encodes CDR1 SEHNR and CDR2 FQNEAQ (reference sequence). The CDR3 sequence: CASSRSGANVLTF. The CDR3 DNA reads TGTGCCAGCAGCCGTAGTGGGGCCAACGTCCTGACTTTC. Drawing the rest from reference TRBV7-9 and TRBJ2-6, the complete variable domain is DTGVSQNPRHKITKRGQNVTFRCDPISEHNRLYWYRQTLGQGPEFLTYFQNEAQLEKSRLLSDRFSAERPKGSFSTLEIQRTEQGDSAMYLCASSRSGANVLTFGAGSRLTVL.

The V and J genes are TRBV7-9 and TRBJ1-1; tentatively, D is TRBD1 (6 bases). Germline CDR1 reads SEHNR; CDR2 reads FQNEAQ (reference sequence). The CDR3 is made up of 15 amino acids. V dropped 2 bases and J dropped 0 bases, with 10 bases sitting between them. In DNA form, the CDR3 reads TGTGCCAGCAGCTTAAGGGGGGGGGTGAACACTGAAGCTTTCTTT. Amino acids: CASSLRGGVNTEAFF.

The V gene is TRBV5-1, the J gene TRBJ2-7; 8 bases map to TRBD2. The CDR3 length is 14 residues. Germline V CDR1 and CDR2: SGHRS, YFSETQ. V was clipped by 5 bases and J by 4 bases; unmatched bases: 8. The CDR3 protein is CASRRAGALYEQYF. CDR3 sequence (DNA): TGCGCCAGCAGACGAGCGGGAGCTCTGTACGAGCAGTACTTC.

The chain employs TRBV27 and TRBJ1-1; 7 bases match TRBD1. J was trimmed by 5 bases and V by 5 bases; bases with no gene match: 8. Germline CDR1 reads MNHEY; CDR2 reads SMNVEV (reference sequence). The CDR3 is 14 residues long. The CDR3 nucleotides read TGTGCCAGCAGTCGCAACAGGGGAAGGACTGAAGCTTTCTTT. This gives the protein CASSRNRGRTEAFF.

The chain links TRBV5-1 to TRBJ1-2, with D possibly TRBD1 on 6 matching bases. The V end lost 0 bases, the J end lost 4 bases, and 13 bases lay between the germline ends. In germline, CDR1 is SGHRS, CDR2 YFSETQ. CDR3 length equals 15 residues. The CDR3 loop reads CASSLGTDKLYGYTF. DNA of the CDR3: TGCGCCAGCAGCTTGGGGACAGACAAGCTCTATGGCTACACCTTC.

J is TRBJ2-5 and V is TRBV9; D gene ambiguous. The J call is uncertain, as TRBJ2-7 better fits the DNA end. CDR1 is SGDLS and CDR2 is YYNGEE in the germline V gene. This CDR3 is 14 amino acids long. Here the CDR3 DNA reads TGTGCCAGCAGCGTAAGCCCCTATGACTACGAGCAGTACTTC. Translated, it gives CASSVSPYDYEQYF.

The V and J genes are TRBV18 and TRBJ2-5; TRBD1 might be the D (6 bases). TRBJ2-7 matches the DNA end more closely, so the J call is doubtful. Germline V gene data show CDR1 as KGHSH and CDR2 as LQKENI. The CDR3 runs 15 residues. The CDR3 coding sequence is TGTGCCAGCTCACCAACGGCCGCAGGGGTCTACGAGCAGTACTTC. It specifies CASSPTAAGVYEQYF.

The V and J genes are TRBV5-4 and TRBJ1-2, with TRBD1 matching 9 bases. CDR1 and CDR2 from the germline V gene are SGHNT and YYREEE (reference sequence). CDR3 length: 13 amino acids. Losses at the gene ends were 0 bases for V and 6 bases for J; bases not matched to a gene: 0. Here the CDR3 reads CASSLDRGHGYTF. The CDR3, as DNA: TGTGCCAGCAGCTTGGACAGGGGGCATGGCTACACCTTC. Complete variable domain (other parts from reference TRBV5-4 and TRBJ1-2): ETGVTQSPTHLIKTRGQQVTLRCSSQSGHNTVSWYQQALGQGPQFIFQYYREEENGRGNFPPRFSGLQFPNYSSELNVNALELDDSALYLCASSLDRGHGYTFGSGTRLTVV.

J is TRBJ1-2 and V is TRBV4-1; tentatively, D is TRBD1 (6 bases). The CDR3 is 14 residues long. The germline V and J ends were trimmed by 2 bases and 4 bases, with 11 bases remaining between them. The germline gives CDR1 MGHRA, CDR2 YSYEKL. The DNA for the CDR3 is TGCGCCAGCAGCCAATCCAGGGGCGGCTATGGCTACACCTTC. Residues: CASSQSRGGYGYTF.

The chain has TRBV5-1 and TRBJ1-1; 7 nucleotides match TRBD1. Germline CDR1 reads SGHRS; CDR2 reads YFSETQ. V was pared by 3 bases and J by 4 bases, with 6 bases of the junction left unmatched. The length of the CDR3 is 14 residues. The CDR3: CASSSQGSRTEAFF. DNA of the CDR3: TGCGCCAGCAGCTCACAGGGGAGTCGCACTGAAGCTTTCTTT. Filled out from reference TRBV5-1 and TRBJ1-1, the complete variable domain reads KAGVTQTPRYLIKTRGQQVTLSCSPISGHRSVSWYQQTPGQGLQFLFEYFSETQRNKGNFPGRFSGRQFSNSRSEMNVSTLELGDSALYLCASSSQGSRTEAFFGQGTRLTVV.

The V and J genes are TRBV9 and TRBJ1-3; TRBD1 might be the D (5 bases). V lost 2 bases, J lost 4 bases, and 16 bases lay in between. CDR1 and CDR2 from the germline V gene are SGDLS and YYNGEE. This CDR3 is built from 16 residues. The CDR3 sequence: CASSVTGGWLGNTIYF. CDR3 in DNA: TGTGCCAGCAGCGTGACTGGGGGGTGGTTGGGAAACACCATATATTTT.

This chain connects TRBV6-6 to TRBJ1-4; D is possibly TRBD1 (6 bases). Germline V CDR1 and CDR2: MNHNY, SVGAGI (reference sequence). V lost 6 bases, J lost 0 bases, and 8 bases lay in between. CDR3 length: 14 residues. The CDR3 spells CASRKGATNEKLFF. CDR3 sequence (DNA): TGTGCCAGCAGGAAGGGGGCAACTAATGAAAAACTGTTTTTT.

The V and J genes are TRBV28 and TRBJ1-4; 10 bases fit TRBD1. After removal of 4 bases from V and 4 bases from J, the junction contained 3 bases not matched to a gene. CDR3 length: 15 residues. Germline V gene lookup returns CDR1 MDHEN and CDR2 SYDVKM. CDR3 DNA: TGTGCCAGCAGTTACGGGACAGGGGTTAATGAAAAACTGTTTTTT. Protein: CASSYGTGVNEKLFF. The full variable domain, completed using reference TRBV28 and TRBJ1-4, is DVKVTQSSRYLVKRTGEKVFLECVQDMDHENMFWYRQDPGLGLRLIYFSYDVKMKEKGDIPEGYSVSREKKERFSLILESASTNQTSMYLCASSYGTGVNEKLFFGSGTQLSVL.

The V gene is TRBV6-6, the J gene TRBJ1-2; D ambiguous. Germline CDR1 MNHNY, CDR2 SVGAGI (reference sequence). This CDR3 region has 15 residues. V dropped 4 bases and J dropped 7 bases, with 19 bases sitting between them. The CDR3 coding sequence is TGTGCCAGCAGTTTAGGACGGGATAGCTCGGGTGGCTACACCTTC. This gives the protein CASSLGRDSSGGYTF.

In this sample, this clone turned up once. The chain employs TRBV27 and TRBJ1-6; 9 positions agree with TRBD1. Germline CDR1 and CDR2: MNHEY and SMNVEV (reference sequence). The CDR3 has 15 residues. The trim removed 5 bases at V and 6 bases at J, leaving 5 bases unmatched. The DNA for the CDR3 is TGTGCCAGCAGTCCCCGGGACAGGGCTAATTCACCCCTCCACTTT. It encodes CASSPRDRANSPLHF.

This chain joins TRBV19 and TRBJ2-2, with 9 bases aligning to TRBD2. Trimming took 1 base from V and 1 from J; bases not matched to a gene: 7. CDR3 length: 18 amino acids. Germline V gives CDR1 LNHDA, CDR2 SQIVND (reference sequence). The CDR3 sequence: CASSIVRLAGVNTGELFF. Written as DNA, the CDR3 is TGTGCCAGTAGTATAGTCAGGTTAGCGGGGGTGAACACCGGGGAGCTGTTTTTT.

This chain uses TRBV10-1 with TRBJ2-2, with 14 bases fitting TRBD2. The junction had 8 bases not matched to a gene; V was cut back by 2 bases and J by 6 bases. This CDR3 contains 18 residues. CDR1 is WNHNN, CDR2 SYGVQD, per germline (reference sequence). CDR3 region: CASSERLAGGPSAGELFF. CDR3 nucleotide sequence: TGCGCCAGCAGTGAGCGACTAGCGGGAGGGCCTTCAGCCGGGGAGCTGTTTTTT.

This chain uses TRBV9 with TRBJ2-1, with 10 bases aligning to TRBD2. After removal of 4 bases from V and 4 bases from J, the junction contained 8 bases not matched to a gene. CDR3 length equals 16 residues. The V gene's germline CDR1 is SGDLS and CDR2 YYNGEE. CDR3 bases: TGTGCCAGCAGCACCAACGGACTAGCGGATTACAATGAGCAGTTCTTC. It specifies CASSTNGLADYNEQFF. The full variable domain, in which reference TRBV9 and TRBJ2-1 provide the parts outside the CDR3, is DSGVTQTPKHLITATGQRVTLRCSPRSGDLSVYWYQQSLDQGLQFLIQYYNGEERAKGNILERFSAQQFPDLHSELNLSSLELGDSALYFCASSTNGLADYNEQFFGPGTRLTVL.

To note about this clone: This same CDR3 is encoded by further DNA sequences in the sample. V and J are TRBV4-1 and TRBJ2-3; D gene uncertain. V was shortened by 1 base and J by 7 bases, with 9 bases between the two germline ends. CDR1 is MGHRA, CDR2 YSYEKL, per germline. This CDR3 is built from 13 residues. CDR3 in amino acids: CASSQGALNTQYF. The CDR3 DNA follows: TGCGCCAGCAGCCAAGGGGCTCTGAATACGCAGTATTTT.